The rows below give T cell receptor beta chains drawn from one sample of a study of CD8 T cells in ankylosing spondylitis. TCRdb called the 5' RACE reads again in MiXCR, with one record for every CDR3 protein. The table records 500,000 to 550,000 distinct CDR3 sequences, over 9.5% of them present only once. Sequenced: blood, either unsorted or a sorted T cell fraction (not recorded which). The receptors originated from a male donor with ankylosing spondylitis. CDR3s include the opening cysteine and the closing phenylalanine or tryptophan. Each record gives: V gene, D gene, J gene, clone size, CDR3 DNA, CDR3 protein. D genes are given only for firm matches. Clone size is not always given. Where it is, it says once, few, many or a class for expanded clones.

v_call: TRBV5-6
d_call: TRBD2
j_call: TRBJ2-1
clone_size: many
cdr3_nt: TGTGCCAGCAGCGTACGACTAGCGGGCTCTAATGAGCAGTTCTTC
cdr3_aa: CASSVRLAGSNEQFF

v_call: TRBV5-6
d_call: .
j_call: TRBJ2-5
clone_size: few
cdr3_nt: TGTGCCAGCAGCTTGGTTGGGGCAGCCCAAGAGACCCAGTACTTC
cdr3_aa: CASSLVGAAQETQYF

v_call: TRBV7-9
d_call: .
j_call: TRBJ2-2
clone_size: .
cdr3_nt: TGTGCCAGCAGTTGGGAAGCGGTCTCCGGGGAGCTGTTTTTT
cdr3_aa: CASSWEAVSGELFF

v_call: TRBV2
d_call: TRBD1
j_call: TRBJ1-5
clone_size: few
cdr3_nt: TGTGCCAGCAGTGAAGGGCAGGGGGAGCAGCCCCAGCATTTT
cdr3_aa: CASSEGQGEQPQHF

v_call: TRBV12-3/TRBV12-4
d_call: .
j_call: TRBJ1-5
clone_size: .
cdr3_nt: TGTGCCAGCAGTTTGGAGGGGCGCGGAGGCAATCAGCCCCAGCATTTT
cdr3_aa: CASSLEGRGGNQPQHF

v_call: TRBV11-2
d_call: TRBD1
j_call: TRBJ2-7
clone_size: few
cdr3_nt: TGTGCCAGCAGCTTGGGACAGGTTCACGAGCAGTACTTC
cdr3_aa: CASSLGQVHEQYF

v_call: TRBV12-3/TRBV12-4
d_call: .
j_call: TRBJ1-5
clone_size: many
cdr3_nt: TGTGCCAGCAGACCCGACCCGAAACATGGCAATCAGCCCCAGCATTTT
cdr3_aa: CASRPDPKHGNQPQHF

v_call: TRBV10-3
d_call: .
j_call: TRBJ2-7
clone_size: .
cdr3_nt: TGTGCCATCAGTGAGTCAAGGGGTCCCACCTACGAGCAGTACTTC
cdr3_aa: CAISESRGPTYEQYF

v_call: TRBV5-1
d_call: TRBD1
j_call: TRBJ2-7
clone_size: .
cdr3_nt: TGCGCCAGCAGCACGAGACAGGGGAGGTACGAGCAGTACTTC
cdr3_aa: CASSTRQGRYEQYF

v_call: TRBV3-1
d_call: .
j_call: TRBJ2-1
clone_size: few
cdr3_nt: TGTGCCAGCAGGCGGAACCCCTACAATGAGCAGTTCTTC
cdr3_aa: CASRRNPYNEQFF

v_call: TRBV7-9
d_call: .
j_call: TRBJ2-5
clone_size: .
cdr3_nt: TGTGCCAGCCCCCGTCTTAGGGAAGGAAGCGAGACCCAGTACTTC
cdr3_aa: CASPRLREGSETQYF

v_call: TRBV29-1
d_call: .
j_call: TRBJ2-2
clone_size: .
cdr3_nt: TGCAGCGTTTCGTACCCCACCGGGGAGCTGTTTTTT
cdr3_aa: CSVSYPTGELFF

v_call: TRBV20-1
d_call: .
j_call: TRBJ2-2
clone_size: .
cdr3_nt: TGCAGTGCTCGCCCGGGACAAATCACCGGGGAGCTGTTTTTT
cdr3_aa: CSARPGQITGELFF

v_call: TRBV27
d_call: .
j_call: TRBJ1-2
clone_size: few
cdr3_nt: TGTGCCAGCAGTTTAGGCCGGCCCTATGGCTACACCTTC
cdr3_aa: CASSLGRPYGYTF

v_call: TRBV5-1
d_call: .
j_call: TRBJ2-3
clone_size: few
cdr3_nt: TGCGCCAGCAGCCATCGGCGGGGGCGGGCAGATACGCAGTATTTT
cdr3_aa: CASSHRRGRADTQYF

v_call: TRBV15
d_call: .
j_call: TRBJ2-2
clone_size: .
cdr3_nt: TGTGCCACCAGCAGAGGGTCCTCAACCGGGGAGCTGTTTTTT
cdr3_aa: CATSRGSSTGELFF

v_call: TRBV5-1
d_call: .
j_call: TRBJ2-7
clone_size: few
cdr3_nt: TGCGCCAGCAGCTTGGAGATAGCGGAGGTGGCCTACGAGCAGTACTTC
cdr3_aa: CASSLEIAEVAYEQYF

v_call: TRBV29-1
d_call: TRBD1
j_call: TRBJ1-1
clone_size: .
cdr3_nt: TGCATCGTGGAAGGGGGCGCGGTCCCTGAAGCTTTCTTT
cdr3_aa: CIVEGGAVPEAFF

v_call: TRBV10-1
d_call: TRBD1
j_call: TRBJ2-7
clone_size: .
cdr3_nt: TGCGCCAGCAGTACCTACCGGGACAGGGCAGAGCAGTACTTC
cdr3_aa: CASSTYRDRAEQYF

v_call: TRBV20-1
d_call: TRBD1
j_call: TRBJ2-1
clone_size: .
cdr3_nt: TGCAGTGCTAGAGACGGGACAGGGAATTACAATGAGCAGTTCTTC
cdr3_aa: CSARDGTGNYNEQFF

v_call: TRBV7-9
d_call: .
j_call: TRBJ2-3
clone_size: .
cdr3_nt: TGTGCCAGCAGCTTAGAGGGGACTCGGTTCACAGATACGCAGTATTTT
cdr3_aa: CASSLEGTRFTDTQYF

v_call: TRBV25-1
d_call: .
j_call: TRBJ2-5
clone_size: .
cdr3_nt: TGTGCCAGCAGTGAATGGACAGCAAACGTACAAGAGACCCAGTACTTC
cdr3_aa: CASSEWTANVQETQYF

v_call: TRBV3-1
d_call: TRBD1
j_call: TRBJ2-3
clone_size: .
cdr3_nt: TGTGCCAGCAGCCAAGATAGGGGACAGACACCCACAGATACGCAGTATTTT
cdr3_aa: CASSQDRGQTPTDTQYF

v_call: TRBV20-1
d_call: .
j_call: TRBJ2-7
clone_size: .
cdr3_nt: TGCAGTGCTAGAGGACAGGCGATGAACGAGCAGTACTTC
cdr3_aa: CSARGQAMNEQYF

v_call: TRBV7-2
d_call: .
j_call: TRBJ2-7
clone_size: few
cdr3_nt: TGTGCCAGCAGCTCTCGCGCGGGAGAGCAGTACTTC
cdr3_aa: CASSSRAGEQYF

v_call: TRBV29-1
d_call: .
j_call: TRBJ2-1
clone_size: many
cdr3_nt: TGCAGCGGTACGACTCTGGAGGTCTACAATGAGCAGTTCTTC
cdr3_aa: CSGTTLEVYNEQFF

v_call: TRBV7-2
d_call: .
j_call: TRBJ1-2
clone_size: once
cdr3_nt: TGTGCCAGCAGCTTAGCTACTATTATAGGCAGCTATGGCTACACCTTC
cdr3_aa: CASSLATIIGSYGYTF

v_call: TRBV5-4
d_call: .
j_call: TRBJ1-5
clone_size: many
cdr3_nt: TGTGCCAGCAGCTGGCCTCCGGGCCGTCCGGGGAGGAGCAATCAGCCCCAGCATTTT
cdr3_aa: CASSWPPGRPGRSNQPQHF

v_call: TRBV18
d_call: .
j_call: TRBJ2-6
clone_size: .
cdr3_nt: TGTGCCAGCTCACCCTACGGCTTCTCTGGGGCCAACGTCCTGACTTTC
cdr3_aa: CASSPYGFSGANVLTF

v_call: TRBV20-1
d_call: TRBD2
j_call: TRBJ2-1
clone_size: few
cdr3_nt: TGCAGTGCTAGAGGGCCGGGACTAGCTGATGAGCAGTTCTTC
cdr3_aa: CSARGPGLADEQFF

v_call: TRBV3-1
d_call: TRBD1
j_call: TRBJ2-5
clone_size: many
cdr3_nt: TGTGCCAGCAGCCAAGTGTGGGACAGGGATAACCAAGAGACCCAGTACTTC
cdr3_aa: CASSQVWDRDNQETQYF

v_call: TRBV19
d_call: .
j_call: TRBJ1-1
clone_size: few
cdr3_nt: TGTGCCAGTAGTACTTGGGGGGGACATCAGAACACTGAAGCTTTCTTT
cdr3_aa: CASSTWGGHQNTEAFF

v_call: TRBV20-1
d_call: .
j_call: TRBJ1-1
clone_size: few
cdr3_nt: TGCAGTGCCCCGGCTGGGACTGAAGCTTTCTTT
cdr3_aa: CSAPAGTEAFF

v_call: TRBV5-8
d_call: .
j_call: TRBJ2-5
clone_size: .
cdr3_nt: TGTGCCAGCAACCCCCGGTTGGAGACCCAGTACTTC
cdr3_aa: CASNPRLETQYF

v_call: TRBV7-7
d_call: TRBD1
j_call: TRBJ2-4
clone_size: .
cdr3_nt: TGTGCCAGCAGCCCAGGGACAGACCAAAACATTCAGTACTTC
cdr3_aa: CASSPGTDQNIQYF

v_call: TRBV9
d_call: .
j_call: TRBJ1-5
clone_size: few
cdr3_nt: TGTGCCAGCAGCGTAGCAGAAGAGCCCGAGCATTTT
cdr3_aa: CASSVAEEPEHF

v_call: TRBV6-5
d_call: .
j_call: TRBJ1-1
clone_size: .
cdr3_nt: TGTGCCAGCAGTTACCAGGGTGCGAACACTGAAGCTTTCTTT
cdr3_aa: CASSYQGANTEAFF

v_call: TRBV20-1
d_call: .
j_call: TRBJ2-1
clone_size: few
cdr3_nt: TGCAGTGCTAGCAAACTAGGCAATGAGCAGTTCTTC
cdr3_aa: CSASKLGNEQFF

v_call: TRBV12-3/TRBV12-4
d_call: .
j_call: TRBJ1-5
clone_size: .
cdr3_nt: TGTGCCAGCAGTTTAGGGGCAGGACTAAATCAGCCCCAGCATTTT
cdr3_aa: CASSLGAGLNQPQHF

v_call: TRBV5-1
d_call: TRBD2
j_call: TRBJ2-3
clone_size: many
cdr3_nt: TGCGCCAGCAGCTTGGCCTCTAGCGGGAACACAGATACGCAGTATTTT
cdr3_aa: CASSLASSGNTDTQYF

v_call: TRBV27
d_call: .
j_call: TRBJ1-2
clone_size: few
cdr3_nt: TGTGCCAGCAGTAGAATCGGGGGGGCCAACTATGGCTACACCTTC
cdr3_aa: CASSRIGGANYGYTF

v_call: TRBV12-3/TRBV12-4
d_call: TRBD1
j_call: TRBJ2-1
clone_size: many
cdr3_nt: TGTGCCAGCACCACGACAGGGGGAAATGAGCAGTTCTTC
cdr3_aa: CASTTTGGNEQFF

v_call: TRBV2
d_call: .
j_call: TRBJ2-7
clone_size: .
cdr3_nt: TGTGCCAGCAGCCCGGACAGAAATCTCATCCGAAACGAGCAGTACTTC
cdr3_aa: CASSPDRNLIRNEQYF

v_call: TRBV5-1
d_call: TRBD1
j_call: TRBJ2-5
clone_size: few
cdr3_nt: TGCGCCAGCAGCCGGGACAGGGCGAGGGAGACCCAGTACTTC
cdr3_aa: CASSRDRARETQYF

v_call: TRBV29-1
d_call: TRBD2
j_call: TRBJ2-7
clone_size: few
cdr3_nt: TGCAGCGTGACCAGGACTAGCGGGAGCTCCTACGAGCAGTACTTC
cdr3_aa: CSVTRTSGSSYEQYF

v_call: TRBV5-1
d_call: .
j_call: TRBJ2-1
clone_size: .
cdr3_nt: TGCGCCAGCCGGGGTTTCCAGGAGCAGTTCTTC
cdr3_aa: CASRGFQEQFF

v_call: TRBV7-9
d_call: .
j_call: TRBJ2-2
clone_size: .
cdr3_nt: TGTGCCAGCAGCCCCGGGCTAGCATGGTCCGGGGAGCTGTTTTTT
cdr3_aa: CASSPGLAWSGELFF

v_call: TRBV20-1
d_call: TRBD1
j_call: TRBJ1-3
clone_size: .
cdr3_nt: TGCAGTGCGCGGACAGGGGCGGATGGAAACACCATATATTTT
cdr3_aa: CSARTGADGNTIYF

v_call: TRBV6-5
d_call: .
j_call: TRBJ1-1
clone_size: .
cdr3_nt: TGTGCCAGCACTTACGGGCCAGGAGATGAAGCTTTCTTT
cdr3_aa: CASTYGPGDEAFF

v_call: TRBV21-1
d_call: .
j_call: TRBJ2-1
clone_size: .
cdr3_nt: TGTGCCAGCAGCACCCGGACTAGCGGGGAATACAATGAGCAGTTCTTC
cdr3_aa: CASSTRTSGEYNEQFF

v_call: TRBV12-3/TRBV12-4
d_call: .
j_call: TRBJ1-2
clone_size: few
cdr3_nt: TGTGCCAGCAGTTTCGAGAACTTCTTGGACGATGGCTACACCTTC
cdr3_aa: CASSFENFLDDGYTF

v_call: TRBV30
d_call: .
j_call: TRBJ1-1
clone_size: once
cdr3_nt: TGTGCCTGGAACAGTAAGGTGACTGAAGCTTTCTTT
cdr3_aa: CAWNSKVTEAFF

v_call: TRBV5-1
d_call: TRBD2
j_call: TRBJ2-5
clone_size: many
cdr3_nt: TGCGCCAGCAGCTTGGAGGAAGCGGGAGGTCTGAACCAAGAGACCCAGTACTTC
cdr3_aa: CASSLEEAGGLNQETQYF

v_call: TRBV28
d_call: .
j_call: TRBJ2-4
clone_size: many
cdr3_nt: TGTGCCAGCAGCCCTGGAGGGGACAAAAACATTCAGTACTTC
cdr3_aa: CASSPGGDKNIQYF

v_call: TRBV11-2
d_call: .
j_call: TRBJ1-6
clone_size: many
cdr3_nt: TGTGCCAGCAGCCCGCACGAGGGGGGTCGTAATTCACCCCTCCACTTT
cdr3_aa: CASSPHEGGRNSPLHF

v_call: TRBV7-2
d_call: TRBD2
j_call: TRBJ2-1
clone_size: few
cdr3_nt: TGTGCCAGCAGCTTAGGGGGGACTAGCGGGACGCGAGAGCAGTTCTTC
cdr3_aa: CASSLGGTSGTREQFF

v_call: TRBV20-1
d_call: TRBD2
j_call: TRBJ2-1
clone_size: many
cdr3_nt: TGCAGTGCTAGAGTTTTAACTAGCGGGATTGAGCAGTTCTTC
cdr3_aa: CSARVLTSGIEQFF

v_call: TRBV29-1
d_call: .
j_call: TRBJ2-6
clone_size: .
cdr3_nt: TGCAGCGTTCGCAGGGCCGGGGCCAACGTCCTGACTTTC
cdr3_aa: CSVRRAGANVLTF

v_call: TRBV3-1
d_call: .
j_call: TRBJ2-6
clone_size: .
cdr3_nt: TGTGCCAGCAGCCAAGAAATGGGGGGATCTGGGGCCAACGTCCTGACTTTC
cdr3_aa: CASSQEMGGSGANVLTF

v_call: TRBV12-3/TRBV12-4
d_call: TRBD2
j_call: TRBJ2-3
clone_size: .
cdr3_nt: TGTGCCAGCAGTTTAGGGCGGGAGTTGCTAGATACGCAGTATTTT
cdr3_aa: CASSLGRELLDTQYF